The 24 T cell receptor beta chains given below trace back to one sample, sequenced in a study of blood T cell repertoires in COVID-19. Produced via immunoSEQ multiplex PCR; TCRdb's table is partial and in-frame only. Of fewer than 150,000 clones listed, 75% to 90% are singletons. Source material: peripheral blood. These receptor sequences come from a human donor in a cohort sampled during active COVID-19.

In its sample, this clone was seen once. The CDR3 spells CASSQGGYGYTF. The CDR3 DNA sequence: TGTGCCAGCAGTCAAGGCGGTTATGGCTACACCTTC. The chain recombines TRBV12-3 or TRBV12-4 with TRBJ1-2; the D is unclear. There are 12 residues in the CDR3. V lost 5 bases, J lost 5 bases, and 9 bases lay in between.

This clone was counted only a few times. The CDR3 DNA sequence: TGTGCCAGCAGCTTACCGGGACAGAGGAAGAACACTGAAGCTTTCTTT. It encodes CASSLPGQRKNTEAFF. The chain uses TRBV5-5 and TRBJ1-1, with 7 bases matching TRBD1. CDR1 and CDR2 (germline): SGHKS, YYEKEE (reference sequence). There are 16 residues in the CDR3. V trimming: 2 bases; J trimming: 1 base; junction bases outside the gene matches: 8.

This clone was recorded only once. This chain links TRBV7-9 with TRBJ2-1; D unclear. The CDR3 is 13 residues long. Germline V CDR1 and CDR2: SEHNR, FQNEAQ (reference sequence). V was shortened by 2 bases and J by 6 bases, with 8 bases between the two germline ends. CDR3 coding DNA: TGTGCCAGCAGCTTAACTTATGGCAATGAGCAGTTCTTC. Protein: CASSLTYGNEQFF.

V and J are TRBV24-1 and TRBJ2-1, with 9 bases identical to TRBD1. CDR1 and CDR2 (germline): KGHDR, SFDVKD. The CDR3 extends over 14 amino acids. V gave up 3 bases and J gave up 6 bases; unmatched junction bases: 2. CDR3 in amino acids: CATSDTQGANEQFF. CDR3 DNA: TGTGCCACCAGTGATACACAGGGGGCCAATGAGCAGTTCTTC.

The chain employs TRBV6-2 or TRBV6-3 and TRBJ1-4; no clear D. The length of the CDR3 is 15 residues. The V end was cut by 5 bases, the J end by 2 bases, with 12 bases between. Germline V gives CDR1 MNHEY, CDR2 SVGEGT. The CDR3 spells CASSGKRGTNEKLFF. The DNA of the CDR3 is TGTGCCAGCAGTGGCAAACGGGGTACTAATGAAAAACTGTTTTTT.

This clone turned up a few times. The V and J genes are TRBV19 and TRBJ1-5; D call uncertain. Germline CDR1 LNHDA, CDR2 SQIVND (reference sequence). The CDR3 covers 13 residues. The V gene lost 3 bases and the J gene lost 5 bases, with 8 bases spanning the gap. CDR3 nucleotide sequence: TGTGCCAGTAGTATTGAGGGCTATCAGCCCCAGCATTTT. Residues: CASSIEGYQPQHF.

The V gene is TRBV4-3, the J gene TRBJ2-7, with TRBD1 matching 12 bases. V shed 2 bases and J 7 bases; nucleotides not matched to a gene: 9. From germline, CDR1 is LGHNA and CDR2 YSLEER. The CDR3 contains 16 residues. CDR3 DNA: TGCGCCAGCAGCCAAAGCCCGGGACAGGGGGCGCTTGAGCAGTACTTC. Its protein is CASSQSPGQGALEQYF.

Only a few counts were recorded for this clone. The chain carries TRBV28 and TRBJ1-6; 8 bases line up with TRBD1. CDR1 and CDR2 (germline): MDHEN, SYDVKM. V lost 5 bases, J lost 0 bases, and 12 bases stayed unmatched. CDR3 length equals 19 residues. Written as DNA, the CDR3 is TGTGCCAGCAGTCCCGGACAGGGCCTTTCGAGCTCCTATAATTCACCCCTCCACTTT. As protein: CASSPGQGLSSSYNSPLHF.

The gene calls are TRBV18 and TRBJ1-1, with D tentatively TRBD1 (6 bases). The CDR3 has 14 amino acids. Trimming removed 2 bases at V and 3 bases at J, with 10 bases between. Germline CDR1 and CDR2: KGHSH and LQKENI. In nucleotides, the CDR3 is TGTGCCAGCTCACCAACAGGGTCAGACACTGAAGCTTTCTTT. Translating gives CASSPTGSDTEAFF.

This chain links TRBV7-2 with TRBJ2-1; TRBD2 aligns across 10 bases. Looked up from germline, CDR1 is SGHTA and CDR2 is FQGNSA. The CDR3 contains 15 residues. V shed 5 bases and J 4 bases; nucleotides not matched to a gene: 5. The DNA for the CDR3 is TGTGCCAGCAGCCCTACTAGCGGGGAATACAATGAGCAGTTCTTC. As protein: CASSPTSGEYNEQFF.

The rearrangement uses TRBV6-5 and TRBJ1-1, with a possible D match to TRBD1 (6 bases). The CDR3 has 14 residues. The V end was cut by 4 bases, the J end by 2 bases, with 11 bases between. CDR1 is MNHEY and CDR2 is SVGAGI in the germline V gene. DNA of the CDR3: TGTGCCAGCAGTTTGATCAGGGGCAACACTGAAGCTTTCTTT. It codes for CASSLIRGNTEAFF.

The chain combines TRBV7-9 with TRBJ1-3, with D maybe TRBD1 (5 bases). In germline, CDR1 is SEHNR, CDR2 FQNEAQ (reference sequence). CDR3 length: 17 residues. V was trimmed by 3 bases and J by 0 bases, leaving 15 bases between them. CDR3 sequence reads: CASSFPSRGSSGNTIYF. The CDR3 DNA reads as TGTGCCAGCAGCTTCCCCTCGCGGGGGTCCTCTGGAAACACCATATATTTT.

V gene TRBV28 combines with J gene TRBJ1-6; TRBD1 is a possible D gene (5 bases). V lost 2 bases, J lost 14 bases, and 22 bases lay in between. Germline CDR1 is MDHEN and CDR2 is SYDVKM. CDR3 length: 16 residues. CDR3 residues: CASSLVGAGGSRALHF. CDR3 sequence (DNA): TGTGCCAGCAGTTTAGTAGGCGCGGGGGGTTCGAGAGCCCTCCACTTT.

This chain connects TRBV7-8 to TRBJ1-2; 11 bases agree with TRBD1. This CDR3 has 14 amino acids. Trimming removed 6 bases from V and 4 bases from J; junction bases left unmatched: 4. CDR1 is SGHVS, CDR2 FQNEAQ, per germline. In DNA, the CDR3 is TGTGCCAGCAGGAAGGACAGGGGGCCCTATGGCTACACCTTC. This gives the protein CASRKDRGPYGYTF.

The gene calls are TRBV3-1 (or the pseudogene TRBV3-2) and TRBJ1-3; D not resolved. The CDR3 spans 16 residues. V lost 2 bases and J lost 4, with 15 bases in between. The germline V gene has CDR1 LGHDT and CDR2 YNNKEL (reference sequence). The CDR3 region has the DNA TGTGCCAGCAGCCAAAACCCGGGTCGGATCGGAAACACCATATATTTT. Encoded protein: CASSQNPGRIGNTIYF.

The chain combines TRBV28 with TRBJ2-3, with D possibly TRBD2 on 5 matching bases. V was clipped by 5 bases and J by 4 bases, with 13 bases between them. The CDR3 has 14 residues. CDR1 and CDR2 from the germline V gene are MDHEN and SYDVKM. The CDR3 coding sequence is TGTGCCAGCAGTCGGGATTTAGTCGCAGATACGCAGTATTTT. Translated: CASSRDLVADTQYF.

V is TRBV28 and J is TRBJ2-2, with TRBD2 identical over 8 bases. V shed 3 bases and J 0 bases; nucleotides not matched to a gene: 6. The CDR3 sequence is 17 residues long. Looked up from germline, CDR1 is MDHEN and CDR2 is SYDVKM. The CDR3: CASSLEWRGANTGELFF. The CDR3 DNA is TGTGCCAGCAGTTTGGAATGGCGGGGGGCGAACACCGGGGAGCTGTTTTTT.

This clone was counted many times. This sample includes further DNA sequences coding for the same CDR3. J is TRBJ2-7 and V is TRBV4-1; TRBD2 agrees at 9 bases. CDR1 and CDR2 from the germline V gene are MGHRA and YSYEKL. V shed 4 bases and J 0 bases; nucleotides not matched to a gene: 4. CDR3 length equals 15 residues. The DNA for the CDR3 is TGCGCCAGCAGCCCGAGCGGGGGGCGCTCCTACGAGCAGTACTTC. It is translated as CASSPSGGRSYEQYF.

V gene TRBV5-4 combines with J gene TRBJ2-1; D might be TRBD2 (6 bases). V lost 5 bases and J lost 5, with 11 bases in between. Germline CDR1 SGHNT, CDR2 YYREEE (reference sequence). This CDR3 contains 13 residues. The CDR3 spells CASSLGLDNEQFF. In DNA, the CDR3 is TGTGCCAGCAGTCTGGGACTGGACAATGAGCAGTTCTTC.

This clone has only a few counts. This chain uses TRBV2 with TRBJ2-7; D call uncertain. The length of the CDR3 is 10 residues. CDR1 is SNHLY and CDR2 is FYNNEI in the germline V gene. Trimming removed 7 bases at V and 5 bases at J, with 6 bases between. The CDR3 loop is CASTTNEQYF. The CDR3 nucleotides are TGTGCCAGCACAACTAACGAGCAGTACTTC.

V is TRBV6-2 or TRBV6-3 and J is TRBJ2-1; D is possibly TRBD2 (6 bases). The germline gives CDR1 MNHEY, CDR2 SVGEGT. The CDR3 has 17 residues. V was clipped by 2 bases and J by 1 base, with 15 bases between them. CDR3 nucleotides: TGTGCCAGCAGTTACCTTGGCGGGGTGTTTTCCTACAATGAGCAGTTCTTC. It encodes CASSYLGGVFSYNEQFF.

The chain recombines TRBV6-5 with TRBJ1-1; 7 nucleotides agree with TRBD1. After removal of 5 bases from V and 0 bases from J, the junction contained 3 bases not matched to a gene. The CDR3 has 14 residues. Per germline, CDR1 MNHEY and CDR2 SVGAGI. The CDR3 here is CASSIQGMNTEAFF. For the CDR3, the DNA is TGTGCCAGCAGTATACAGGGGATGAACACTGAAGCTTTCTTT.

The genes are TRBV7-3 and TRBJ1-3, with 9 bases matching TRBD1. Germline values: CDR1 SGHTA, CDR2 FQGTGA. The junction had 2 bases not matched to a gene; V was cut back by 4 bases and J by 7 bases. The CDR3 spans 13 residues. This chain's CDR3 is CASSSGQGNTIYF. The DNA for the CDR3 is TGTGCCAGCAGCTCGGGACAGGGCAACACCATATATTTT.

Here the CDR3 DNA reads TGTGCCAGCAGGGGGACAGGGGCCTTCAATCAGCCCCAGCATTTT. It codes for CASRGTGAFNQPQHF. The V gene is TRBV6-5, the J gene TRBJ1-5, with TRBD1 identical over 10 bases. V trimming: 6 bases; J trimming: 3 bases; junction bases outside the gene matches: 5. CDR3 length equals 15 residues. Per the germline V gene, CDR1 is MNHEY and CDR2 is SVGAGI.